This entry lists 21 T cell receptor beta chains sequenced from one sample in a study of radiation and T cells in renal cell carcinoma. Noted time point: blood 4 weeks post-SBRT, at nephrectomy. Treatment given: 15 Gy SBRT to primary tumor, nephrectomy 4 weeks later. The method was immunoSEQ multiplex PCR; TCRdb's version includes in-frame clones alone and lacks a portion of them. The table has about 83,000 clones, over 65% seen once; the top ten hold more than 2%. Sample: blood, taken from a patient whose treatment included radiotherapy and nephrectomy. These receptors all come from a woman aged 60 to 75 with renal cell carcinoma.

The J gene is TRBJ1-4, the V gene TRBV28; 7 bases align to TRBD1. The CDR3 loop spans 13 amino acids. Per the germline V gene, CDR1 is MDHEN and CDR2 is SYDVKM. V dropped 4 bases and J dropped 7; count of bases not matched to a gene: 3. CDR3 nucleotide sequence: TGTGCCAGCAGTTCCCCAGGGGGTGAAAAACTGTTTTTT. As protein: CASSSPGGEKLFF. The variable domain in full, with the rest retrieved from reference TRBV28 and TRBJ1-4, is DVKVTQSSRYLVKRTGEKVFLECVQDMDHENMFWYRQDPGLGLRLIYFSYDVKMKEKGDIPEGYSVSREKKERFSLILESASTNQTSMYLCASSSPGGEKLFFGSGTQLSVL.

The CDR3 loop reads CASSYHRVGETQYF. Written as DNA, the CDR3 is TGTGCCAGCAGTTACCATAGGGTCGGAGAGACCCAGTACTTC. This chain connects TRBV6-5 to TRBJ2-5; D is ambiguous. The CDR3 consists of 14 residues. With 2 bases removed from V and 4 bases from J, the gap between germline ends came to 11 bases. CDR1 MNHEY and CDR2 SVGAGI come from the germline V gene.

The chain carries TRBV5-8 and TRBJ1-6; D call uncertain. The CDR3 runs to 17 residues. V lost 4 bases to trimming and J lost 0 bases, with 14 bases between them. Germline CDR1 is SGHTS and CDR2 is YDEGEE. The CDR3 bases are TGTGCCAGCAGCCCTATGGGCGGGAGCTCCTATAATTCACCCCTCCACTTT. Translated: CASSPMGGSSYNSPLHF.

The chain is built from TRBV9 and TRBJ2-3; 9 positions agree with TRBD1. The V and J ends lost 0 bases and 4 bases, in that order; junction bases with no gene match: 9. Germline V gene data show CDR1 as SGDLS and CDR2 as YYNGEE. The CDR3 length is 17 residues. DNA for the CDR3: TGTGCCAGCAGCGTAGAGGGACCGGGACAGGGCCCAGATACGCAGTATTTT. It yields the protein CASSVEGPGQGPDTQYF.

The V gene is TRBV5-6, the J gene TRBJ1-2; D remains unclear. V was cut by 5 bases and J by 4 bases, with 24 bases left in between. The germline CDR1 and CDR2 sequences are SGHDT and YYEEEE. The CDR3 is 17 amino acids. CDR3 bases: TGTGCCAGCAGAGGGTCGGGCCCGGAGGTTAAACTCTATGGCTACACCTTC. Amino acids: CASRGSGPEVKLYGYTF.

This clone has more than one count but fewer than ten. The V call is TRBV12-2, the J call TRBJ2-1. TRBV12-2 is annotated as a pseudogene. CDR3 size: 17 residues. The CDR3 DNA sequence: TGTGCAAGTCGCTTAGCACCAAAGGGGAGCTCCTACAATGAGCAGTTCTTC. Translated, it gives CASRLAPKGSSYNEQFF.

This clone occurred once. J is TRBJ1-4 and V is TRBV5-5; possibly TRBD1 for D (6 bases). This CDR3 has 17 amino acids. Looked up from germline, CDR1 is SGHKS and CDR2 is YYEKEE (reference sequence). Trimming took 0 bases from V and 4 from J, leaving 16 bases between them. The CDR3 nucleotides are TGTGCCAGCAGCTTGGAGGGCAGGGGTCTTTATAATGAAAAACTGTTTTTT. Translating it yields CASSLEGRGLYNEKLFF.

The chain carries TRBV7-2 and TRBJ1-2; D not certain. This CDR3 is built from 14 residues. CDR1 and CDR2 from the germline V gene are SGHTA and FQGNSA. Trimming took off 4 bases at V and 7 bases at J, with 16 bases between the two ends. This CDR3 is CASSSTPTSGGYTF. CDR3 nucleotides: TGTGCCAGCAGCTCAACTCCGACGTCCGGTGGCTACACCTTC.

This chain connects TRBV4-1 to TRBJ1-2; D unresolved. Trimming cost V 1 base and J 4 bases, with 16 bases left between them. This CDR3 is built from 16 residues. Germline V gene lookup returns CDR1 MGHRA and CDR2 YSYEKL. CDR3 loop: CASSQAPEAPSYGYTF. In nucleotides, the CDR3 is TGCGCCAGCAGCCAAGCTCCGGAGGCCCCGAGCTATGGCTACACCTTC.

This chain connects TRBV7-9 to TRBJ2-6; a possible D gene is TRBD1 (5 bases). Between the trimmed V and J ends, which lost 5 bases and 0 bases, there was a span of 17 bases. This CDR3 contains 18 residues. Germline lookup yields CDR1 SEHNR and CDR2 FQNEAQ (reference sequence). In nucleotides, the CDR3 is TGTGCCAGCAGCCCCCGGACATTTCTGCGCTCTGGGGCCAACGTCCTGACTTTC. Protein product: CASSPRTFLRSGANVLTF.

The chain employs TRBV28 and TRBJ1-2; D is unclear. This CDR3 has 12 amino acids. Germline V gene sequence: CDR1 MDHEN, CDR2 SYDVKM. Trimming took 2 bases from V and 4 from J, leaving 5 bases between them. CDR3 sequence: CASSLASYGYTF. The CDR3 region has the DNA TGTGCCAGCAGTTTAGCCTCCTATGGCTACACCTTC.

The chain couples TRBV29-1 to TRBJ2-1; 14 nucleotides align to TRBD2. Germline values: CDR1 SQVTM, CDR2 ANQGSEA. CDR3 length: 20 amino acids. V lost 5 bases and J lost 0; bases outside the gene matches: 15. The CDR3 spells CSVNRRRLAGGQSSYNEQFF. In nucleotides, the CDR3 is TGCAGCGTTAATCGTCGGAGACTAGCGGGAGGGCAGAGCTCCTACAATGAGCAGTTCTTC.

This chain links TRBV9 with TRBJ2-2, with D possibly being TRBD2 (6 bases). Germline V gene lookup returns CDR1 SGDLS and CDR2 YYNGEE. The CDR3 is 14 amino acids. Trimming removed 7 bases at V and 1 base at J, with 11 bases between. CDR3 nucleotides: TGTGCCAGCCGGAGGGACCTGAACACCGGGGAGCTGTTTTTT. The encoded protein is CASRRDLNTGELFF.

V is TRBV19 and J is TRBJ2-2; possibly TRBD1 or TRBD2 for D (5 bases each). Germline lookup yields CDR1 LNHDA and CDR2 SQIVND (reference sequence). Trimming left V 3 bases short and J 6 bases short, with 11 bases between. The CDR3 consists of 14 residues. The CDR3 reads CASSIPGPSGELFF. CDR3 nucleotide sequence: TGTGCCAGTAGTATCCCGGGGCCCTCCGGGGAGCTGTTTTTT. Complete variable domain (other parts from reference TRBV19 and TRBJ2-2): DGGITQSPKYLFRKEGQNVTLSCEQNLNHDAMYWYRQDPGQGLRLIYYSQIVNDFQKGDIAEGYSVSREKKESFPLTVTSAQKNPTAFYLCASSIPGPSGELFFGEGSRLTVL.

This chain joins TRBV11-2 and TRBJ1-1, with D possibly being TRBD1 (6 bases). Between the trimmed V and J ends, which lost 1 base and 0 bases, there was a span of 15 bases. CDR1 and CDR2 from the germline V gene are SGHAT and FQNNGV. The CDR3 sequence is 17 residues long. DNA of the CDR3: TGTGCCAGCAGCTTAGGTAGGGGGGGGCGGCTGAACACTGAAGCTTTCTTT. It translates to CASSLGRGGRLNTEAFF.

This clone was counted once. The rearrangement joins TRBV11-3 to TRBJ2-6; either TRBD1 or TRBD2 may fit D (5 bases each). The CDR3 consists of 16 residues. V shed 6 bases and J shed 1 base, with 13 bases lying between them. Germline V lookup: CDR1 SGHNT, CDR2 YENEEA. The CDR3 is CASSRGRASGANVLTF. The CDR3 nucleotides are TGTGCCAGCAGTCGGGGCCGGGCGTCTGGGGCCAACGTCCTGACTTTC. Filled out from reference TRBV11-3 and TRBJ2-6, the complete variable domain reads EAGVVQSPRYKIIEKKQPVAFWCNPISGHNTLYWYLQNLGQGPELLIRYENEEAVDDSQLPKDRFSAERLKGVDSTLKIQPAELGDSAVYLCASSRGRASGANVLTFGAGSRLTVL.

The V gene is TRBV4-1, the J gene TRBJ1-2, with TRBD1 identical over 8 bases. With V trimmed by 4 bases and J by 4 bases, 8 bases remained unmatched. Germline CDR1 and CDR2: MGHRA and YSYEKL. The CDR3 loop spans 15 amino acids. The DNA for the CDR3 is TGCGCCAGCAGCCGAACCGGGACAGGACTCTATGGCTACACCTTC. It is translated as CASSRTGTGLYGYTF.

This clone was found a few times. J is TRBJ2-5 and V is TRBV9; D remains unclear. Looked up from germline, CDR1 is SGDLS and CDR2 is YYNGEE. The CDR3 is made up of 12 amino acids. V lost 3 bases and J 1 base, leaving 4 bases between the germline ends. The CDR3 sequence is CASSASQETQYF. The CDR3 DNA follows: TGTGCCAGCAGCGCATCCCAAGAGACCCAGTACTTC. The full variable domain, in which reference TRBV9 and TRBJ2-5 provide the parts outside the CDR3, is DSGVTQTPKHLITATGQRVTLRCSPRSGDLSVYWYQQSLDQGLQFLIQYYNGEERAKGNILERFSAQQFPDLHSELNLSSLELGDSALYFCASSASQETQYFGPGTRLLVL.

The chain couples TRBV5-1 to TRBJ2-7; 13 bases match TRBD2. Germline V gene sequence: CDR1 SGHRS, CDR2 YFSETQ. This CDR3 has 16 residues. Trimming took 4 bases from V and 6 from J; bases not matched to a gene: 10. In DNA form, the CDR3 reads TGCGCCAGCAGCGTTCCGGGACTAGCGGGGTCCGGCGAGCAGTACTTC. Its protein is CASSVPGLAGSGEQYF.

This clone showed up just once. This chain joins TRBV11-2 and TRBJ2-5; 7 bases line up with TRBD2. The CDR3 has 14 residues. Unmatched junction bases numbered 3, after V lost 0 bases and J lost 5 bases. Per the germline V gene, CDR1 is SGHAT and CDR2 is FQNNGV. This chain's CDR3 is CASSLDSGSETQYF. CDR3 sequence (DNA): TGTGCCAGCAGCTTAGATAGCGGGTCGGAGACCCAGTACTTC.

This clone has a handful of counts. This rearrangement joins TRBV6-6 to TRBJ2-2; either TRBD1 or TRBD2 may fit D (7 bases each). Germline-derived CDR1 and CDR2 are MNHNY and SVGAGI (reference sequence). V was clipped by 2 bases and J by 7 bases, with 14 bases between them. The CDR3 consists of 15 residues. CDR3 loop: CASSYDREGVGELFF. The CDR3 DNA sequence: TGTGCCAGCAGTTACGACAGGGAGGGTGTCGGGGAGCTGTTTTTT.